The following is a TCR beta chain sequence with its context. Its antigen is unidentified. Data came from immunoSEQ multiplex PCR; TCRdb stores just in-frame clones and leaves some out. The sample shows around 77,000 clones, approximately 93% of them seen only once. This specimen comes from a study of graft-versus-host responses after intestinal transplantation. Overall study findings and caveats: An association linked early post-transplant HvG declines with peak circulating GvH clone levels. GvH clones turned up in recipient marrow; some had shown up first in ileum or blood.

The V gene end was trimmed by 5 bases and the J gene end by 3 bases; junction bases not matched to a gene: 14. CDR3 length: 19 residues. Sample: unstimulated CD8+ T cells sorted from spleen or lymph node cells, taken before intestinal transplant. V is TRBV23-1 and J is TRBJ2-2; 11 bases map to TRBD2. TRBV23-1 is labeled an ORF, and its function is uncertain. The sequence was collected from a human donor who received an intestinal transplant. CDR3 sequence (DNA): TGCGCCAGCAGTAACGGGCGTAGCGGGAGGGCTTTGGACACCGGGGAGCTGTTTTTT. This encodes CASSNGRSGRALDTGELFF.